This T cell receptor beta chain was captured by sequencing in a study of blood T cell repertoires in COVID-19. The CDR3 covers 16 residues. The junction had 8 bases not matched to a gene; V was cut back by 3 bases and J by 7 bases. Looked up from germline, CDR1 is KGHSH and CDR2 is LQKENI. Measured with immunoSEQ multiplex PCR; TCRdb has only the in-frame clones, and not every one. The table records about 95,000 clones, 84% of them present only once. Sequencing input: peripheral blood. This clonotype originated in a human donor in a cohort sampled during active COVID-19. This chain connects TRBV18 to TRBJ1-6; 8 bases line up with TRBD1. For the CDR3, the DNA is TGTGCCAGCTCACCCGGACAGGGAACGACCAATTCACCCCTCCACTTT. Its translation is CASSPGQGTTNSPLHF.